This T cell receptor (beta chain) was obtained from a study of T-cell reconstitution after alpha-beta-depleted transplantation in children. Overall study results and limits: Several hundred rapidly expanded clones from non-depleted graft cells reportedly supplied alpha-beta T cells about two months post-transplant. There were some patients whose high TCRbeta diversity at day 60 came from surviving recipient T cells and thymic progenitors. Hyperexpanded clones declined; after one year, newly produced T cells mostly supplied diversity.

This clonotype has ten or more counts. Its specificity is not known. In germline, CDR1 is SGDLS, CDR2 YYNGEE. V was cut by 0 bases and J by 5 bases, with 6 bases left in between. CDR3 size: 13 residues. TCRbeta library preparation incorporated unique molecular identifiers. TCRdb called the PCR reads again in MiXCR, with one record for every CDR3 protein. This table has around 300,000 distinct CDR3 sequences, roughly 8.2% appearing once. The clonotype comes from a female patient under 10 years old who had a stem cell transplant for Fanconi anemia, so the T cells may come from the graft donor. The chain employs TRBV9 and TRBJ2-1, with D unresolved. This material consisted of peripheral blood, taken 360 days after TCRalphabeta/CD19-depleted stem cell transplant. CDR3 nucleotide sequence: TGTGCCAGCAGCGTAGGGCAGAACAATGAGCAGTTCTTC. It yields the protein CASSVGQNNEQFF.